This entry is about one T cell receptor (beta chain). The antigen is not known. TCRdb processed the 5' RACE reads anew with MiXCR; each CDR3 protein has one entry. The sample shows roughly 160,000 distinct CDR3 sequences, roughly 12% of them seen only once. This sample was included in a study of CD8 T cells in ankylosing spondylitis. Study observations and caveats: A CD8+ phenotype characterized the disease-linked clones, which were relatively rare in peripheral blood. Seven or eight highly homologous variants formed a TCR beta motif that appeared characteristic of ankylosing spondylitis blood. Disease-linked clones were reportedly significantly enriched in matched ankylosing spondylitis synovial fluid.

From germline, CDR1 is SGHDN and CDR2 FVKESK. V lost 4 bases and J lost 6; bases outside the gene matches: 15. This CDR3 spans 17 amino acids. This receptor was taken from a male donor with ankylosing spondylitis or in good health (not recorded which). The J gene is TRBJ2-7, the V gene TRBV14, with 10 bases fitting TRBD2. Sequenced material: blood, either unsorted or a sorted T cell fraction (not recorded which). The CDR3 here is CASSLIKSSGRKGEQYF. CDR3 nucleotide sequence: TGTGCCAGCAGCCTTATTAAATCTAGCGGGAGAAAAGGCGAGCAGTACTTC.